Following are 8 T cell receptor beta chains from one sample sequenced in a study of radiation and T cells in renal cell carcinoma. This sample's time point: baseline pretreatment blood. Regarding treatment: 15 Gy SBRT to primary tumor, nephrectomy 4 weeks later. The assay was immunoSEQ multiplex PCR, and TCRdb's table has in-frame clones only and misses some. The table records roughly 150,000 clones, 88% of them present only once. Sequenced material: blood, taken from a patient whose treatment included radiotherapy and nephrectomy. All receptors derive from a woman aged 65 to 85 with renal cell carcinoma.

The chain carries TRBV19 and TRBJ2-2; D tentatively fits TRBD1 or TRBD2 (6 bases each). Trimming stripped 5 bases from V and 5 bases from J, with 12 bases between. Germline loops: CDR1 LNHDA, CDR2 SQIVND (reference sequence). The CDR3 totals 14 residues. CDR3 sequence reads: CASSSQGRTGELFF. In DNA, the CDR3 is TGTGCCAGTAGTTCCCAGGGGAGGACCGGGGAGCTGTTTTTT.

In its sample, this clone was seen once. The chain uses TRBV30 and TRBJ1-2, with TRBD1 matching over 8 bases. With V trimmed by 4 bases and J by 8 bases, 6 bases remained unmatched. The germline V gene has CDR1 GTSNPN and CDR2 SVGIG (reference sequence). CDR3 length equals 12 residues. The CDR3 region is CAWTRGQQGYTF. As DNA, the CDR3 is TGTGCCTGGACCAGGGGGCAACAAGGCTACACCTTC. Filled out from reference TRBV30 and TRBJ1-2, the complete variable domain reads SQTIHQWPATLVQPVGSPLSLECTVEGTSNPNLYWYRQAAGRGLQLLFYSVGIGQISSEVPQNLSASRPQDRQFILSSKKLLLSDSGFYLCAWTRGQQGYTFGSGTRLTVV.

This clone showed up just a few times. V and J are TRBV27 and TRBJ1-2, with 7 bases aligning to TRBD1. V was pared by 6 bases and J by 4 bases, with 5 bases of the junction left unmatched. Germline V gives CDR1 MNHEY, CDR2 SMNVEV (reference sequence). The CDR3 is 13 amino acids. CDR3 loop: CASRRRQGYGYTF. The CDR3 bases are TGTGCCAGCAGACGCCGACAGGGCTATGGCTACACCTTC.

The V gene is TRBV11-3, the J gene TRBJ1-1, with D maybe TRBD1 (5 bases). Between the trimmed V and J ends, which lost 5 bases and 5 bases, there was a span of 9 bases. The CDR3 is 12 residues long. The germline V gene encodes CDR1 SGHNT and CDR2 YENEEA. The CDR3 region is CASSPGTTEAFF. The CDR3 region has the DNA TGTGCCAGCAGCCCCGGGACGACTGAAGCTTTCTTT.

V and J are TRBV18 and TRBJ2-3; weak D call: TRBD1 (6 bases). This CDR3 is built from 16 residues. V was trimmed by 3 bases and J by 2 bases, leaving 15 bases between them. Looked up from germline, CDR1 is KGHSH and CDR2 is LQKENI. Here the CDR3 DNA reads TGTGCCAGCTCACCGGACGTGGGGGCGAACACAGATACGCAGTATTTT. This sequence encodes CASSPDVGANTDTQYF.

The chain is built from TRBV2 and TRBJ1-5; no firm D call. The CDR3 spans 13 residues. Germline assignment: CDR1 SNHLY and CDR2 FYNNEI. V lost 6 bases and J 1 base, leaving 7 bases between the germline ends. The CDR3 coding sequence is TGTGCCAGCAGCCCGGACAGCAATCAGCCCCAGCATTTT. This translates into CASSPDSNQPQHF.

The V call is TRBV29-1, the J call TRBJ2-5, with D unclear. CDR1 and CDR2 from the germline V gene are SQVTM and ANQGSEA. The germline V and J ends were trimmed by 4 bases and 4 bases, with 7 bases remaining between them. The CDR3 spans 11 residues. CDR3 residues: CSVARPETQYF. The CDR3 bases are TGCAGCGTTGCAAGGCCAGAGACCCAGTACTTC.

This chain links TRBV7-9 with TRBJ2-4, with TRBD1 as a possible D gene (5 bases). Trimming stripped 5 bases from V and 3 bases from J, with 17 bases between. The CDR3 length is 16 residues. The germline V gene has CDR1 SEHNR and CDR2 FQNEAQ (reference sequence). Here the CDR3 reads CASSPKEGADKNIQYF. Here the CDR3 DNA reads TGTGCCAGCAGCCCGAAAGAAGGGGCGGACAAAAACATTCAGTACTTC.